Each of the 30 T cell receptor beta chains below was sequenced from the same sample in a study of T cell responses to AZD1222 COVID-19 vaccine. Some clones are missing from TCRdb's copy, which holds only in-frame ones; the method was immunoSEQ multiplex PCR. The sample includes over 130,000 clones, about 93% seen only once; the top ten take around 5%. The material sequenced was peripheral blood, taken on day 0 of AZD1222 vaccination. These receptors were collected from an adult in good health.

The V gene is TRBV11-2, the J gene TRBJ2-5, with D uncertain. Germline assignment: CDR1 SGHAT and CDR2 FQNNGV. Trimming took 5 bases from V and 3 from J, leaving 7 bases between them. The CDR3 consists of 12 residues. CDR3 sequence reads: CASSQPKETQYF. The CDR3 DNA follows: TGTGCCAGCAGCCAACCCAAAGAGACCCAGTACTTC.

V and J are TRBV5-1 and TRBJ1-2; D remains unclear. Germline V gene data show CDR1 as SGHRS and CDR2 as YFSETQ. This CDR3 region has 13 residues. V lost 2 bases, J lost 8 bases, and 13 bases lay in between. CDR3 nucleotides: TGCGCCAGCAGCTTAACTTCCGGGGTGGGCTACACCTTC. Residues: CASSLTSGVGYTF.

The gene calls are TRBV5-4 and TRBJ2-7, with 10 bases that match TRBD2. Trimming took 5 bases from V and 5 from J; bases not matched to a gene: 10. Germline V gene sequence: CDR1 SGHNT, CDR2 YYREEE (reference sequence). The CDR3 length is 15 residues. CDR3 in DNA: TGTGCCAGCAGTTTTAGCGGGGGGAATCGTGACGAGCAGTACTTC. Residues: CASSFSGGNRDEQYF.

The chain uses TRBV4-1 and TRBJ1-3; D possibly corresponds to TRBD1 (6 bases). There are 14 residues in the CDR3. V dropped 1 base and J dropped 8 bases, with 12 bases sitting between them. Germline V CDR1 and CDR2: MGHRA, YSYEKL. The CDR3, as DNA: TGCGCCAGCAGCCAAGCTATCAGGGGATACACCATATATTTT. Protein product: CASSQAIRGYTIYF.

The rearrangement links TRBV5-6 to TRBJ2-2; tentatively, D is TRBD2 (5 bases). The V end lost 4 bases, the J end lost 1 base, and 23 bases lay between the germline ends. Germline assignment: CDR1 SGHDT and CDR2 YYEEEE. This CDR3 is 19 amino acids long. The CDR3 DNA follows: TGTGCCAGCAGCACGACTACCTCGGTCGGGCTTAGGAACACCGGGGAGCTGTTTTTT. Translating it yields CASSTTTSVGLRNTGELFF.

The chain recombines TRBV5-6 with TRBJ1-2; D gene ambiguous. The CDR3 contains 13 residues. The germline V gene encodes CDR1 SGHDT and CDR2 YYEEEE. V lost 3 bases, J lost 6 bases, and 12 bases lay in between. Here the CDR3 reads CASSSPYRHGYTF. CDR3 bases: TGTGCCAGCAGCTCCCCCTATCGGCATGGCTACACCTTC.

Worth noting for this clone: Its ends do not fully match the called genes, so a read error is possible. V usage is TRBV2 and J usage is TRBJ2-5; possibly TRBD1 for D (5 bases). The germline V gene encodes CDR1 SNHLY and CDR2 FYNNEI. The CDR3 extends over 12 amino acids. The CDR3 nucleotides read TGTGCCAGCAGTGACCAGGGTTGGAGAATGGACTTC. This codes for CASSDQGWRMDF.

The chain has TRBV2 and TRBJ2-5; TRBD2 matches at 11 bases. The length of the CDR3 is 16 residues. V dropped 2 bases and J dropped 2; count of bases not matched to a gene: 4. Germline V gene data show CDR1 as SNHLY and CDR2 as FYNNEI. In DNA, the CDR3 is TGTGCCAGCAGTGAATCCCCTAGCGGGGGGCAAGAGACCCAGTACTTC. Translated: CASSESPSGGQETQYF.

V and J are TRBV7-7 and TRBJ2-3; D unclear. This CDR3 spans 15 amino acids. V dropped 2 bases and J dropped 2 bases, with 11 bases sitting between them. From germline, CDR1 is SSHAT and CDR2 FNYEAQ (reference sequence). In DNA form, the CDR3 reads TGTGCCAGCAGCTTACTCGCGAGCAACACAGATACGCAGTATTTT. It translates to CASSLLASNTDTQYF.

The chain carries TRBV10-3 and TRBJ1-1; weak D call: TRBD1 (5 bases). Deletions cut 0 bases from V and 11 bases from J, with 19 bases between. The CDR3 is made up of 15 amino acids. Germline V gene sequence: CDR1 ENHRY, CDR2 SYGVKD. CDR3 sequence: CAISESERGLRAAFF. The CDR3 nucleotides are TGTGCCATCAGTGAGTCGGAAAGGGGTCTGCGGGCGGCTTTCTTT.

Turning to this clone: Germline and junction disagree at one end, which may indicate a read error. V is TRBV12-3 or TRBV12-4 and J is TRBJ1-6; D possibly corresponds to TRBD1 (6 bases). The CDR3 spans 13 residues. Here the CDR3 reads CASRLGGESPLHF. The CDR3 nucleotides read TGTGCCAGCAGGTTAGGGGGGGAGTCACCCCTCCACTTT.

The chain joins TRBV11-3 to TRBJ2-2; 7 bases align to TRBD1. After removal of 6 bases from V and 7 bases from J, the junction contained 5 bases not matched to a gene. The germline CDR1 and CDR2 sequences are SGHNT and YENEEA. CDR3 length equals 13 residues. CDR3 DNA sequence: TGTGCCAGCAGTACAGGGGTTGGCGGGGAGCTGTTTTTT. It codes for CASSTGVGGELFF.

This clone appeared a single time. The rearrangement links TRBV6-5 to TRBJ1-6; no firm D call. This CDR3 comprises 14 residues. Germline V gives CDR1 MNHEY, CDR2 SVGAGI. V was shortened by 0 bases and J by 6 bases, with 6 bases between the two germline ends. The CDR3 here is CASSYSGLNSPLHF. The CDR3 nucleotides are TGTGCCAGCAGTTACTCCGGCCTTAATTCACCCCTCCACTTT.

This rearrangement joins TRBV5-1 to TRBJ2-7, with TRBD2 as a possible D gene (5 bases). CDR1 is SGHRS and CDR2 is YFSETQ in the germline V gene. V was pared by 4 bases and J by 2 bases, with 13 bases between. This CDR3 contains 14 residues. The CDR3, as DNA: TGCGCCAGCAGCCCCCGACTACTAGCCTACGAGCAGTACTTC. It specifies CASSPRLLAYEQYF.

The chain joins TRBV7-6 to TRBJ2-5; 9 bases agree with TRBD2. The germline CDR1 and CDR2 sequences are SGHVS and FNYEAQ. The length of the CDR3 is 17 residues. After removal of 2 bases from V and 2 bases from J, the junction contained 9 bases not matched to a gene. CDR3: CASSLTLPTSGQETQYF. DNA of the CDR3: TGTGCCAGCAGCTTAACACTCCCGACTAGCGGACAAGAGACCCAGTACTTC.

The chain links TRBV4-1 to TRBJ1-5, with D perhaps matching TRBD1 (5 bases). Germline CDR1 reads MGHRA; CDR2 reads YSYEKL. V lost 0 bases and J lost 2, with 29 bases in between. The CDR3 totals 22 residues. CDR3 in amino acids: CASSQDTTSGPPFYWGNQPQHF. As DNA, the CDR3 is TGCGCCAGCAGCCAAGATACCACCTCAGGGCCCCCCTTCTATTGGGGCAATCAGCCCCAGCATTTT.

The chain links TRBV12-3 or TRBV12-4 to TRBJ1-2; 7 bases fit TRBD1. The V and J ends lost 4 bases and 8 bases, in that order; junction bases with no gene match: 7. The CDR3 sequence is 13 residues long. In DNA, the CDR3 is TGTGCCAGCAGTTATACAGGGGATGGAGGCTACACCTTC. Its translation is CASSYTGDGGYTF.

CDR3 sequence: CASSRGGENSPLHF. The CDR3 DNA reads TGTGCCAGCTCCCGAGGAGGGGAAAATTCACCCCTCCACTTT. V is TRBV18 and J is TRBJ1-6; D is perhaps TRBD1 (5 bases). This CDR3 has 14 residues. Trimming left V 6 bases short and J 7 bases short, with 13 bases between. Germline loops: CDR1 KGHSH, CDR2 LQKENI.

This clone appeared a single time. This chain links TRBV9 with TRBJ1-1; TRBD1 might be the D (6 bases). The CDR3 consists of 13 residues. Germline V CDR1 and CDR2: SGDLS, YYNGEE. V gave up 4 bases and J gave up 11 bases, with 18 bases separating them. CDR3 residues: CASSRQGGGEAFF. CDR3 nucleotide sequence: TGTGCCAGCAGCCGGCAAGGGGGAGGGGAGGCTTTCTTT.

V is TRBV6-5 and J is TRBJ2-1, with 10 bases lining up with TRBD2. Germline V gene lookup returns CDR1 MNHEY and CDR2 SVGAGI. The ends lost 8 bases at V and 7 bases at J; junction bases unmatched: 11. The CDR3 is made up of 15 amino acids. CDR3 sequence (DNA): TGTGCCAGCGGGTCCCTAGCGGGGGTATCGAATGAGCAGTTCTTC. Translated: CASGSLAGVSNEQFF.

The chain combines TRBV9 with TRBJ1-2, with 11 bases lining up with TRBD1. Germline V gene lookup returns CDR1 SGDLS and CDR2 YYNGEE. V dropped 5 bases and J dropped 0; count of bases not matched to a gene: 3. This CDR3 is 15 amino acids long. CDR3: CASRGQGESNYGYTF. CDR3 sequence (DNA): TGTGCCAGCAGGGGACAGGGGGAATCTAACTATGGCTACACCTTC.

The chain employs TRBV5-6 and TRBJ2-7; possibly TRBD1 for D (6 bases). The V and J ends lost 1 base and 4 bases respectively, with 21 bases between them. Per the germline V gene, CDR1 is SGHDT and CDR2 is YYEEEE. There are 17 residues in the CDR3. The CDR3 nucleotides read TGTGCCAGCAGCTTGAGTTACCGGGCAGGGGTTTTATACGAGCAGTACTTC. Translating it yields CASSLSYRAGVLYEQYF.

V and J are TRBV19 and TRBJ2-2, with D unclear. Germline lookup yields CDR1 LNHDA and CDR2 SQIVND (reference sequence). The CDR3 extends over 15 amino acids. V was shortened by 6 bases and J by 6 bases, with 17 bases between the two germline ends. The CDR3 here is CASRSRSEGAGELFF. Written as DNA, the CDR3 is TGTGCCAGTAGGAGTCGGAGTGAAGGAGCCGGGGAGCTGTTTTTT.

J is TRBJ1-1 and V is TRBV2; 8 bases line up with TRBD1. Germline CDR1 and CDR2: SNHLY and FYNNEI. This CDR3 contains 18 residues. V was clipped by 5 bases and J by 0 bases; unmatched bases: 14. The CDR3 DNA reads TGTGCCAGCAGTCGACGCCGGACAGGGATAATTTTGAACACTGAAGCTTTCTTT. This gives the protein CASSRRRTGIILNTEAFF.

J is TRBJ1-5 and V is TRBV28; D gene ambiguous. Germline V lookup: CDR1 MDHEN, CDR2 SYDVKM. The CDR3 sequence is 15 residues long. The V end was cut by 5 bases, the J end by 0 bases, with 11 bases between. The CDR3, as DNA: TGTGCCAGCAGTCTTGATCCCCTTAGCAATCAGCCCCAGCATTTT. Its protein product is CASSLDPLSNQPQHF.

The CDR3: CSVVQGEYEQYF. CDR3 sequence (DNA): TGCAGCGTTGTACAGGGGGAGTACGAGCAGTACTTC. The chain has TRBV29-1 and TRBJ2-7, with 8 nucleotides matching TRBD1. The CDR3 covers 12 residues. With 4 bases clipped from V and 4 bases from J, the junction kept 3 bases outside the gene matches. Looked up from germline, CDR1 is SQVTM and CDR2 is ANQGSEA.

V is TRBV3-1 (or the pseudogene TRBV3-2) and J is TRBJ1-1, with D unresolved. The V gene lost 2 bases and the J gene lost 6 bases, with 4 bases spanning the gap. Germline V gives CDR1 LGHDT, CDR2 YNNKEL (reference sequence). This CDR3 is built from 11 residues. Here the CDR3 reads CASSQFAEAFF. CDR3 DNA sequence: TGTGCCAGCAGCCAATTTGCTGAAGCTTTCTTT.

The chain joins TRBV19 to TRBJ1-2; the D gene is possibly TRBD1 (5 bases). The CDR3 covers 15 residues. Trimming removed 5 bases at V and 3 bases at J, with 16 bases between. The V gene's germline CDR1 is LNHDA and CDR2 SQIVND (reference sequence). CDR3 in DNA: TGTGCCAGTAGTCCCGCAGCGAGGGGAGACTATGGCTACACCTTC. Protein product: CASSPAARGDYGYTF.

The chain couples TRBV4-1 to TRBJ1-3; D remains unclear. The CDR3 sequence is 13 residues long. CDR1 and CDR2 from the germline V gene are MGHRA and YSYEKL. Between the trimmed V and J ends, which lost 2 bases and 4 bases, there was a span of 6 bases. The CDR3, as DNA: TGCGCCAGCAGCCAACTCCCAGGAAACACCATATATTTT. Translation gives CASSQLPGNTIYF.

The V gene is TRBV6-6, the J gene TRBJ1-4; 8 bases match TRBD1. The germline V gene has CDR1 MNHNY and CDR2 SVGAGI (reference sequence). The V and J ends lost 6 bases and 0 bases, in that order; junction bases with no gene match: 0. This CDR3 has 14 residues. The CDR3 nucleotides are TGTGCCAGCAGACAGGGGGCAACTAATGAAAAACTGTTTTTT. It specifies CASRQGATNEKLFF.